The entry that follows covers one T cell receptor beta chain sequence. Its recognized antigen is unknown. Each CD8+ T cell subset was flow-sorted in triplicate, and a few hundred thousand cells per subset were placed directly into RLT lysis buffer. To keep memory contaminants out, a stringent definition of naive CD8+ T cells was applied: CD45RO-CCR7+CD27+CD95-. Standard density gradient centrifugation was used to isolate peripheral blood mononuclear cells from buffy coats. A FACSAria III was used to flow-sort naive CXCR3-negative and CXCR3-positive CD8+ T cells. Total RNA was extracted from sorted cells using an RNeasy Mini Kit. The data stem from a study of CXCR3-negative and CXCR3-positive naive CD8 T cells (dated by TCRdb to the late 2010s). Regarding the complete study: Approximately 140 million TRB reads were obtained in total, roughly 1.5 +/- 0.3 million reads per library. For the TRBV-TRBJ cluster analysis, the naive subsets came from roughly 5 donors, while the memory cells came from 3 donors. Data from some twelve donors, pooled across two independent experiments, went into the diversity and physicochemical repertoire analyses. The paper as a whole reports these results and caveats: Because surface CD5, which is linked to self-reactivity in mice, was comparable between the naive subsets, TCR interaction strength was also inferred from TRB CDR3 physicochemical properties. Both naive subsets had comparably high repertoire diversity, while memory CD8+ T cells had much lower repertoire diversity. Freshly isolated PBMCs were used for most assays because CXCR3 expression went down partially after cryopreservation. TRB CDR3s from CXCR3-positive naive cells showed higher hydrophobicity (lower Kidera factor 4), lower energy, and higher strength and volume indices than CXCR3-negative naive cells. TRBV-TRBJ usage was similar between naive CXCR3-negative and CXCR3-positive cells from the same donor, while memory cells showed distinct patterns.

The sample was run on a NextSeq 550. The Human TCR Profiling Kit (MiLaboratory) was used to make UMI-labeled 5' RACE TRB cDNA libraries. cDNA synthesis used the entire amount of extracted RNA, and PCR amplification then used the entire amount of cDNA produced. Libraries were prepared in parallel with an identical number of PCR cycles. The authors' analysis ran thus. MIGEC and MiXCR extracted about 48,000 +/- 9,800 unique UMI-labeled TRB cDNA molecules per library, requiring at least two reads per UMI. On average, roughly 40,000 +/- 10,000 functional in-frame TRB CDR3 nucleotide clonotypes lacking stop codons were found per library. After downsampling to 5000 UMI-labeled TRB molecules per sample, diversity metrics, including normalized Shannon-Wiener and Chao1, were computed in VDJtools. VDJtools was used to calculate clonotype-size-weighted physicochemical properties of the central five CDR3 residues, namely interaction energy, strength, volume and Kidera factor 4. TCRdb reprocessed the reads and lists each CDR3 protein sequence as a single entry, with no DNA. The V and J calls come from TCRdb's annotation, not from the publication. The data table for this sample lists over 100,000 distinct CDR3 sequences. The ten largest clones add up to just over 0.35% of the sample.

The TCR originated in a human donor in good health. Some clones in this sample may be carry-over from other donors' samples. Input material: naive CXCR3+ CD8+ T cells from blood. The cell subset or site label of this sample denotes: CD45RO-CCR7+CD27+CD95- naive CD8+ T cells expressing CXCR3 (TNR3+).

This receptor has the CDR3 CASRPKGQGRVTDTQYF. Recombination connected TRBV19 to TRBJ2-3; TCRdb names TRBD1, which stays unverified in the absence of DNA. The germline V gene (reference sequence) specifies LNHDA as CDR1 and SQIVND as CDR2. The CDR3 spans 17 residues, from the cysteine through the phenylalanine. No DNA is given.